What follows are 24 T cell receptor beta chains derived from one specimen sequenced in a study of cytomegalovirus exposure and HLA in healthy donors. The primer mix had 60 Vbeta and 13 Jbeta primers. Sequencing used immunoSEQ multiplex PCR; TCRdb keeps in-frame clones, though not all of them. The table includes some 100,000 clones, about 80% detected once. The specimen sequenced was PBMCs. The receptors were gathered from a female donor in good health and CMV-seropositive.

The rearrangement joins TRBV7-9 to TRBJ2-3, with TRBD2 matching over 9 bases. The CDR3 is made up of 15 amino acids. J gave up 5 bases and V 5 bases, and 8 bases lay outside the gene matches. The germline gives CDR1 SEHNR, CDR2 FQNEAQ (reference sequence). CDR3 bases: TGTGCCAGCAGCACAGTGCGGGGGGGCGTAGATACGCAGTATTTT. Its translation is CASSTVRGGVDTQYF.

The chain recombines TRBV19 with TRBJ2-3; a possible D gene is TRBD1 (5 bases). The germline CDR1 and CDR2 sequences are LNHDA and SQIVND (reference sequence). The germline V and J ends were trimmed by 1 base and 3 bases, with 11 bases remaining between them. The CDR3 has 15 residues. CDR3 sequence: CASSIGEGVTDTQYF. The CDR3 DNA reads TGTGCCAGTAGTATAGGGGAAGGGGTGACAGATACGCAGTATTTT.

This chain connects TRBV2 to TRBJ1-5; the D gene is possibly TRBD1 (6 bases). The CDR3 is 13 residues long. The germline CDR1 and CDR2 sequences are SNHLY and FYNNEI. V shed 5 bases and J shed 4 bases, with 9 bases lying between them. The CDR3 loop reads CASSSTGNQPQHF. The CDR3 DNA reads as TGTGCCAGCAGTTCAACAGGGAATCAGCCCCAGCATTTT.

As for this clone: The germline gene is not matched at one end of the junction; a read error may be the cause. This CDR3 reads CASSPGLGRLQAKNSQYF. The CDR3 DNA follows: TGTGCCAGCAGCCCGGGACTAGGTCGCCTTCAAGCCAAAAACAGTCAGTACTTC. The chain joins TRBV27 to TRBJ2-4; the match to TRBD2 covers 8 bases. Germline V lookup: CDR1 MNHEY, CDR2 SMNVEV (reference sequence). The CDR3 consists of 18 residues.

The chain combines TRBV2 with TRBJ1-6; no clear D. The length of the CDR3 is 12 residues. V lost 3 bases and J lost 14, with 11 bases in between. The germline V gene encodes CDR1 SNHLY and CDR2 FYNNEI. CDR3 sequence (DNA): TGTGCCAGCAGTGATACGCCTGCGGCCCTCCACTTT. Translating gives CASSDTPAALHF.

The rearrangement joins TRBV7-2 to TRBJ2-3, with 9 positions matching TRBD2. This CDR3 has 17 residues. V dropped 6 bases and J dropped 1; count of bases not matched to a gene: 11. The germline CDR1 and CDR2 sequences are SGHTA and FQGNSA. The CDR3 protein is CASSPSRGGAGTDTQYF. The CDR3 nucleotides are TGTGCCAGCAGTCCCTCTCGCGGGGGGGCGGGCACAGATACGCAGTATTTT. Full variable domain (missing parts from reference TRBV7-2 and TRBJ2-3): GAGVSQSPSNKVTEKGKDVELRCDPISGHTALYWYRQSLGQGLEFLIYFQGNSAPDKSGLPSDRFSAERTGGSVSTLTIQRTQQEDSAVYLCASSPSRGGAGTDTQYFGPGTRLTVL.

The sample holds a few counts of this clone. This chain joins TRBV10-3 and TRBJ1-1; D gene uncertain. Germline V gene data show CDR1 as ENHRY and CDR2 as SYGVKD. The V end was cut by 0 bases, the J end by 4 bases, with 12 bases between. This CDR3 contains 15 residues. Here the CDR3 DNA reads TGTGCCATCAGTGAGTCAGTGCTTCGAGGCACTGAAGCTTTCTTT. Its translation is CAISESVLRGTEAFF.

The rearrangement joins TRBV19 to TRBJ2-5; 12 bases are shared with TRBD2. The CDR3 totals 17 residues. Trimming removed 3 bases from V and 1 base from J; junction bases left unmatched: 6. CDR1 LNHDA and CDR2 SQIVND come from the germline V gene (reference sequence). For the CDR3, the DNA is TGTGCCAGTAGTATGAGGCTAGCGGGAGGGCCCCAAGAGACCCAGTACTTC. This sequence encodes CASSMRLAGGPQETQYF. The full variable domain, rest sourced from reference TRBV19 and TRBJ2-5, is DGGITQSPKYLFRKEGQNVTLSCEQNLNHDAMYWYRQDPGQGLRLIYYSQIVNDFQKGDIAEGYSVSREKKESFPLTVTSAQKNPTAFYLCASSMRLAGGPQETQYFGPGTRLLVL.

V is TRBV13 and J is TRBJ2-1; 9 nucleotides agree with TRBD2. The junction had 13 bases not matched to a gene; V was cut back by 4 bases and J by 9 bases. The CDR3 totals 16 residues. Germline CDR1 is PRHDT and CDR2 is FYEKMQ (reference sequence). The CDR3 sequence: CASSSRLADRRGEQFF. CDR3 DNA: TGTGCCAGCAGCTCCCGACTAGCGGATCGGCGGGGTGAGCAGTTCTTC.

The V and J genes are TRBV5-1 and TRBJ1-2; 8 nucleotides line up with TRBD1. CDR3 size: 14 residues. Germline V gene sequence: CDR1 SGHRS, CDR2 YFSETQ. With V trimmed by 3 bases and J by 4 bases, 5 bases remained unmatched. CDR3 in amino acids: CASSYGQGSYGYTF. As DNA, the CDR3 is TGCGCCAGCAGCTACGGACAGGGAAGCTATGGCTACACCTTC.

The sample holds a few counts of this clone. This chain connects TRBV7-2 to TRBJ1-1; D remains ambiguous. The CDR3 totals 13 residues. Germline-derived CDR1 and CDR2 are SGHTA and FQGNSA. Trimming took off 5 bases at V and 4 bases at J, with 11 bases between the two ends. CDR3 DNA sequence: TGTGCCAGCAGCCCCTCGGGAGTCACTGAAGCTTTCTTT. Its translation: CASSPSGVTEAFF.

The V and J genes are TRBV29-1 and TRBJ2-6; perhaps TRBD2 as D (6 bases). This CDR3 comprises 15 residues. Germline values: CDR1 SQVTM, CDR2 ANQGSEA. V was pared by 7 bases and J by 2 bases, with 15 bases between. The CDR3 sequence is CSALEGIAGANVLTF. CDR3 sequence (DNA): TGCAGCGCCCTGGAGGGGATAGCTGGGGCCAACGTCCTGACTTTC.

The chain's CDR3 is CASAGTSGYEQYF. The CDR3 DNA sequence: TGTGCCAGCGCCGGGACTAGCGGCTACGAGCAGTACTTC. The chain couples TRBV18 to TRBJ2-7; 11 bases agree with TRBD2. J was trimmed by 3 bases and V by 8 bases; bases with no gene match: 3. This CDR3 is built from 13 residues. Germline-derived CDR1 and CDR2 are KGHSH and LQKENI.

This chain links TRBV18 with TRBJ2-1, with TRBD1 matching over 7 bases. V lost 0 bases to trimming and J lost 6 bases; unmatched junction nucleotides: 14. Germline V lookup: CDR1 KGHSH, CDR2 LQKENI. The CDR3 spans 18 residues. CDR3 sequence reads: CASSPPNSGTALTNEQFF. The CDR3 DNA reads as TGTGCCAGCTCACCACCCAACTCCGGGACAGCTCTCACCAATGAGCAGTTCTTC. Using reference TRBV18 and TRBJ2-1 for the parts outside the CDR3, the full variable domain is NAGVMQNPRHLVRRRGQEARLRCSPMKGHSHVYWYRQLPEEGLKFMVYLQKENIIDESGMPKERFSAEFPKEGPSILRIQQVVRGDSAAYFCASSPPNSGTALTNEQFFGPGTRLTVL.

The gene calls are TRBV6-5 and TRBJ2-7; 7 bases agree with TRBD1. Germline loops: CDR1 MNHEY, CDR2 SVGAGI. V shed 5 bases, J shed 6 bases, and the junction held 10 bases outside the gene matches. The length of the CDR3 is 14 residues. Here the CDR3 reads CASSVETGFGEQYF. In DNA form, the CDR3 reads TGTGCCAGCAGTGTAGAGACAGGGTTTGGCGAGCAGTACTTC.

This clone was detected only a few times. The CDR3 DNA follows: TGTGCCAGCAGCCTTAAAGCGGGAGACCCCCACGAGCAGTACTTC. This codes for CASSLKAGDPHEQYF. This chain joins TRBV5-4 and TRBJ2-7; 8 nucleotides agree with TRBD2. The CDR3 consists of 15 residues. CDR1 and CDR2 from the germline V gene are SGHNT and YYREEE (reference sequence). J gave up 5 bases and V 4 bases, and 11 bases lay outside the gene matches.

Worth noting for this clone: The junction and the germline gene differ at one end; a read error may be behind it. V and J are TRBV5-4 and TRBJ2-6; 7 bases map to TRBD1. This CDR3 has 18 amino acids. Germline CDR1 SGHNT, CDR2 YYREEE (reference sequence). The CDR3 sequence: CASSPGQKIFSGANGLTF. Written as DNA, the CDR3 is TGTGCCAGCAGCCCGGGACAGAAGATTTTTTCTGGGGCCAACGGCCTGACTTTC.

This clone came up a few times. The chain carries TRBV6-6 and TRBJ1-5; 7 nucleotides line up with TRBD1. The germline CDR1 and CDR2 sequences are MNHNY and SVGAGI (reference sequence). The junction had 0 bases not matched to a gene; V was cut back by 2 bases and J by 5 bases. CDR3 length equals 13 residues. This CDR3 is CASSYGQDQPQHF. CDR3 DNA sequence: TGTGCCAGCAGTTACGGACAGGATCAGCCCCAGCATTTT.

This rearrangement joins TRBV6-5 to TRBJ1-6, with D unclear. The CDR3 totals 12 residues. The germline V and J ends were trimmed by 5 bases and 9 bases, with 8 bases remaining between them. Germline assignment: CDR1 MNHEY and CDR2 SVGAGI. CDR3 protein: CASSLKRSPLHF. The CDR3 DNA sequence: TGTGCCAGCAGTCTCAAGCGTTCACCCCTCCACTTT.

Only a few counts were recorded for this clone. The chain carries TRBV5-4 and TRBJ2-5; D gene uncertain. The CDR3 is 15 amino acids. Looked up from germline, CDR1 is SGHNT and CDR2 is YYREEE (reference sequence). The V end was cut by 0 bases, the J end by 1 base, with 10 bases between. The CDR3 DNA is TGTGCCAGCAGCTTGGCAGCGAGACCCCAAGAGACCCAGTACTTC. Its translation is CASSLAARPQETQYF.

With respect to this clone: One end of the junction is discordant with germline, which a read error may explain. The CDR3 region has the DNA TGTGCCAGCAGTGACCCTTGGACAGGAAACAGTCAGTACTTC. Translating gives CASSDPWTGNSQYF. V is TRBV2 and J is TRBJ2-4, with 7 bases matching TRBD1. Germline CDR1 reads SNHLY; CDR2 reads FYNNEI. The CDR3 is 14 residues long. Full variable domain (outside the CDR3, taken from reference TRBV2 and TRBJ2-4): EPEVTQTPSHQVTQMGQEVILRCVPISNHLYFYWYRQILGQKVEFLVSFYNNEISEKSEIFDDQFSVERPDGSNFTLKIRSTKLEDSAMYFCASSDPWTGNSQYFGAGTRLSVL.

The chain carries TRBV7-2 and TRBJ1-4, with TRBD1 matching 9 bases. The CDR3 totals 14 residues. CDR1 is SGHTA and CDR2 is FQGNSA in the germline V gene. V lost 6 bases to trimming and J lost 7 bases; unmatched junction nucleotides: 6. The DNA for the CDR3 is TGTGCCAGCAGGCAACAGGGGGCCAGTGAAAAACTGTTTTTT. Translation: CASRQQGASEKLFF.

The V gene is TRBV7-7, the J gene TRBJ2-5, with a weak D call TRBD1 (6 bases). The CDR3 extends over 14 amino acids. V lost 2 bases, J lost 4 bases, and 11 bases lay in between. Germline values: CDR1 SSHAT, CDR2 FNYEAQ (reference sequence). CDR3 protein: CASSLPGAGETQYF. The CDR3 DNA is TGTGCCAGCAGCTTACCAGGGGCTGGAGAGACCCAGTACTTC.

This clone has only one observation. The genes are TRBV19 and TRBJ2-7; the D gene is possibly TRBD2 (6 bases). This CDR3 is 15 amino acids long. Germline V lookup: CDR1 LNHDA, CDR2 SQIVND (reference sequence). V was shortened by 10 bases and J by 4 bases, with 23 bases between the two germline ends. The CDR3 DNA sequence: TGTGCCACCTCCCCTAGAGGCCGGAGGGGATACGAGCAGTACTTC. Its translation is CATSPRGRRGYEQYF.